This T cell receptor beta chain appears in the sequencing data of a study of blood T cell repertoires in COVID-19. Looking at the study overall: The cDNA or gDNA used as material had been derived from T cells, B-cell-depleted T cells, or PBMCs.

The CDR3 is made up of 16 amino acids. After removal of 0 bases from V and 0 bases from J, the junction contained 4 bases not matched to a gene. CDR1 is SGHRS and CDR2 is YFSETQ in the germline V gene. Seattle participants joined during active infection and were tracked over time. In the study's own analysis: Amplified reference gene primers provided the basis for estimating nucleated cell counts. Method: immunoSEQ multiplex PCR; TCRdb's copy keeps in-frame clones and lacks some. Clone size and V and J calls were adopted from that table, with D and trimming inferred from the DNA. Among about 340,000 clones, roughly 86% were seen once, and the ten largest hold 7.3%.

This TCR derives from a woman between 65 and 79 years old with COVID-19, enrolled during active disease. What was sequenced was peripheral blood. The chain joins TRBV5-1 to TRBJ1-2, with 8 positions matching TRBD1. CDR3 region: CASSLGTGPANYGYTF. The CDR3 region has the DNA TGCGCCAGCAGCTTGGGGACAGGGCCAGCTAACTATGGCTACACCTTC.